These T cell receptor beta chains were read from a single sample in a study of lymphopenia after photon versus proton radiotherapy. TCRdb's copy holds only in-frame clones and misses some; the assay was immunoSEQ multiplex PCR. The data hold about 24,000 clones, with roughly 84% observed a single time. Material: peripheral blood, obtained from a patient treated with photon-based radiotherapy. The source of these receptors is a man aged 35-49 years with gastric cancer. The CDR3 runs from the conserved cysteine through the conserved F or W. A D gene is named only where the DNA matches it firmly. The listing skips clone size in some rows; elsewhere it reads once, few, many or a size class.

v_gene	d_gene	j_gene	abundance	CDR3aa	CDR3nt
TRBV29-1	TRBD2	TRBJ2-3	NA	CSVELAGGGTDTQYF	TGCAGCGTTGAGTTGGCGGGGGGGGGCACAGATACGCAGTATTTT
TRBV2	TRBD1	TRBJ1-6	NA	CASNPQGTGSSPLHF	TGTGCCAGCAACCCACAGGGGACGGGTAGTTCACCCCTCCACTTT
TRBV7-9	NA	TRBJ2-3	NA	CASALGTGDEADTQYF	TGTGCCAGCGCCCTAGGGACGGGGGATGAGGCAGATACGCAGTATTTT
TRBV7-6	NA	TRBJ2-7	NA	CASSPSSQSSEQYF	TGTGCCAGCAGCCCTTCCAGTCAATCCAGCGAGCAGTACTTC
TRBV5-1	TRBD1	TRBJ2-3	NA	CASSTGQATDTQYF	TGCGCCAGCAGCACCGGACAGGCCACAGATACGCAGTATTTT
TRBV19	NA	TRBJ1-1	once	CASRPAMNTEAFF	TGTGCCAGCCGACCGGCGATGAACACTGAAGCTTTCTTT
TRBV7-6	TRBD2	TRBJ2-7	NA	CASNQAGGNEQYF	TGTGCCAGCAACCAAGCGGGGGGCAACGAGCAGTACTTC
TRBV27	NA	TRBJ1-2	NA	CASRGSIPSYTF	TGTGCCAGCAGAGGAAGCATCCCCAGCTACACCTTC
TRBV2	NA	TRBJ1-1	NA	CASSLGFEAFF	TGTGCCAGCAGTCTGGGGTTTGAAGCTTTCTTT
TRBV7-9	NA	TRBJ2-7	medium-sized	CASSLGQKEQYF	TGTGCCAGCAGCCTCGGACAAAAAGAGCAGTACTTC
TRBV11-3	NA	TRBJ2-3	NA	CASSLEGLNTDTQYF	TGTGCCAGCAGCTTAGAGGGTCTAAACACAGATACGCAGTATTTT
TRBV7-7	NA	TRBJ1-3	NA	CASSLGSSSGNTIYF	TGTGCCAGCAGCTTAGGATCGAGCTCTGGAAACACCATATATTTT
TRBV6-6	NA	TRBJ2-7	NA	CASTQAGSYEQYF	TGTGCCAGCACCCAGGCGGGATCTTACGAGCAGTACTTC
TRBV5-1	NA	TRBJ1-3	NA	CASSFDLSGNTIYF	TGCGCCAGCAGCTTCGATCTCTCTGGAAACACCATATATTTT
TRBV11-1	NA	TRBJ1-3	NA	CASSLPTTRTSGNTIYF	TGTGCCAGCAGTCTCCCAACGACACGAACCTCTGGAAACACCATATATTTT
TRBV18	NA	TRBJ2-7	NA	CASSPGGGNYEQYF	TGTGCCAGCTCACCTGGAGGGGGGAACTACGAGCAGTACTTC
TRBV7-2	TRBD1	TRBJ1-1	NA	CASSLPGTGTDTEAFF	TGTGCCAGCAGCTTGCCCGGGACAGGGACGGACACTGAAGCTTTCTTT
TRBV7-2	NA	TRBJ1-5	few	CASSQAHSNQPQHF	TGTGCCAGCAGCCAGGCCCATAGCAATCAGCCCCAGCATTTT
TRBV5-1	NA	TRBJ2-1	NA	CASSFRGGNEQFF	TGCGCCAGCAGCTTCAGGGGGGGCAATGAGCAGTTCTTC
TRBV9	NA	TRBJ1-6	NA	CASSASEPSAPLHF	TGTGCCAGCAGCGCCTCCGAACCCTCGGCACCCCTCCACTTT
TRBV6-1	NA	TRBJ1-5	few	CASNTWAFGGQPQHF	TGTGCCAGCAATACATGGGCCTTCGGAGGACAGCCCCAGCATTTT
TRBV27	TRBD2	TRBJ2-2	NA	CASSSPPTSGGRLRTGELFF	TGTGCCAGCAGTTCCCCACCCACTAGCGGGGGTCGCCTGCGGACCGGGGAGCTGTTTTTT
TRBV18	NA	TRBJ1-2	NA	CASSPRSTLSYGYTF	TGTGCCAGCTCACCCCGTAGTACCCTCAGCTATGGCTACACCTTC
TRBV7-9	TRBD2	TRBJ2-3	NA	CASSLLAGGTDTQYF	TGTGCCAGCAGCCTACTAGCGGGGGGCACAGATACGCAGTATTTT
TRBV19	NA	TRBJ2-7	few	CASQGTYEQYF	TGTGCCAGTCAGGGGACCTACGAGCAGTACTTC
TRBV19	NA	TRBJ2-3	NA	CASSTGPLATQYF	TGTGCCAGTAGCACCGGGCCCCTAGCTACGCAGTATTTT
TRBV5-1	TRBD1	TRBJ2-3	NA	CASSPGTGGSDTQYF	TGCGCCAGCAGCCCGGGGACAGGGGGATCAGATACGCAGTATTTT
TRBV9	NA	TRBJ1-2	NA	CASSPGSVYGYTF	TGTGCCAGCAGCCCGGGGTCGGTCTATGGCTACACCTTC
TRBV15	TRBD2	TRBJ2-2	few	CATSRAGGLTGELFF	TGTGCCACCAGCAGAGCGGGGGGGCTCACCGGGGAGCTGTTTTTT
TRBV11-3	TRBD1	TRBJ2-2	NA	CASSSIQGTGELFF	TGTGCCAGCAGCTCAATACAGGGGACCGGGGAGCTGTTTTTT
TRBV5-4	NA	TRBJ1-5	once	CASSFGGNQPQHF	TGTGCCAGCAGCTTTGGTGGCAATCAGCCCCAGCATTTT
TRBV27	TRBD1	TRBJ1-4	NA	CASSPRPGQGLISGEKLFF	TGTGCCAGCAGCCCCAGGCCGGGACAGGGGCTTATATCAGGCGAAAAACTGTTTTTT
TRBV29-1	TRBD2	TRBJ2-1	NA	CSGLAGGQYNEQFF	TGCAGCGGGCTAGCGGGGGGGCAGTATAATGAGCAGTTCTTC
TRBV5-1	NA	TRBJ2-3	NA	CASSLVGSNTDTQYF	TGCGCCAGCAGCTTGGTAGGGAGTAACACAGATACGCAGTATTTT
TRBV5-1	NA	TRBJ2-7	NA	CASSLAKGLATYEQYF	TGCGCCAGCAGCTTGGCCAAGGGATTAGCAACCTACGAGCAGTACTTC
TRBV9	TRBD2	TRBJ2-7	NA	CASSAVATSGQYF	TGTGCCAGCAGCGCCGTCGCTACTAGCGGGCAGTACTTC